This record concerns one T cell receptor (beta chain) sequence. Its antigen is not known. The source of the sample is a study of T cell responses to AZD1222 COVID-19 vaccine. Study summary: Pooling of second doses given at about 4 or about 12 weeks was done. Overall study findings and caveats: The study reported that nearly half of spike-specific TCRs target unmutated variant regions. It should be noted that donors were predominantly white British and more often female, and clonal diversity was possibly underestimated.

Profiling relied on immunoSEQ multiplex PCR, and the TCRdb table lists in-frame clones only, not all of them. Here the sample spans more than 50,000 clones, roughly 85% being singletons. The sample here was peripheral blood, taken on day 0 of AZD1222 vaccination. The TCR originated in an adult in good health.

The CDR3 region has the DNA TGTGCCAGCAGTCTTAGTCGTGACGGATGGGGGATAGATACGCAGTATTTT. This sequence encodes CASSLSRDGWGIDTQYF. The V call is TRBV7-8, the J call TRBJ2-3, with D possibly being TRBD1 or TRBD2 (5 bases each). Germline assignment: CDR1 SGHVS and CDR2 FQNEAQ. V was clipped by 6 bases and J by 5 bases, with 24 bases between them. The CDR3 is 17 residues long.